The clone carrying this T cell receptor (beta chain) was seen repeatedly, ten times or more. This sample is part of a study of blood T cell repertoires in COVID-19. Study-wide context: Sites in the United States, Italy and Spain provided acute and convalescent COVID-19 samples. Sample material is recorded as cDNA or gDNA derived from T cells, B-cell-depleted T cells, or PBMCs.

In the authors' methods: Quantification of nucleated cells was approximated via reference gene primer amplification. Profiling relied on immunoSEQ multiplex PCR, and the TCRdb table lists in-frame clones only, not all of them. The V and J calls and the clone size are those of that table, but D and trimming were determined from the DNA. The table has about 210,000 clones, around four fifths seen once. V was trimmed by 4 bases and J by 7 bases, leaving 20 bases between them. The CDR3 contains 16 residues. CDR1 is SGHRS and CDR2 is YFSETQ in the germline V gene. The chain employs TRBV5-1 and TRBJ1-4; TRBD1 might be the D (6 bases). Sequences were obtained from peripheral blood. The receptor was isolated from a woman in her forties with active or convalescent COVID-19. The CDR3 spells CASSGQPGASIEKLFF. CDR3 in DNA: TGCGCCAGCAGCGGCCAACCAGGGGCAAGTATTGAAAAACTGTTTTTT.